This T cell receptor (beta chain) was profiled in a study of blood T cell repertoires in COVID-19. As processed by the authors: Scientists estimated how many nucleated cells there were by amplifying reference gene primers. TCRdb's table, derived via immunoSEQ multiplex PCR, lists solely in-frame clones and lacks some. V, J and clone size are taken as reported in that table, and D and trimming were inferred from the DNA itself. The data show about 170,000 clones, roughly 80% seen once. Germline values: CDR1 SGHRS, CDR2 YFSETQ. With 2 bases removed from V and 9 bases from J, the gap between germline ends came to 15 bases. CDR3 size: 14 residues. In Cohort 3, a recovered donor had either two negative PCRs, clearance, or symptom resolution.

The source of this sequence is a woman in her forties or fifties who had recovered from COVID-19. Sequencing was done on a sample of PBMCs or T cells enriched from blood (not recorded which). The chain couples TRBV5-1 to TRBJ2-4, with a tentative D call TRBD1 (6 bases). The CDR3 nucleotides read TGCGCCAGCAGCTTATGGCAGGGGCCAAGCATTCAGTACTTC. Translating gives CASSLWQGPSIQYF.